Below, 16 T cell receptor beta chains from the same sample are listed, as sequenced in a study of a mutant IDH1 vaccine in newly diagnosed glioma. Time point meaning: week 5, during vaccination. A 20-mer mutant IDH1 peptide at 300 ug was injected subcutaneously with topical imiquimod. No cognate antigen is known for these TCRs. Profiled with immunoSEQ multiplex PCR; TCRdb holds only in-frame clones, not every one. The sample holds tens of thousands of clones; about 84% are singletons and the top ten take around 5.5%. Sequenced here: PBMCs, sampled from a glioma patient whose treatment included an IDH1 peptide vaccine. The receptors here all came from a man in his forties or fifties with glioma.

The chain carries TRBV30 and TRBJ2-7; the D gene is possibly TRBD2 (5 bases). The CDR3 consists of 14 residues. From germline, CDR1 is GTSNPN and CDR2 SVGIG (reference sequence). Trimming removed 4 bases from V and 0 bases from J, with 13 bases in between. The CDR3 DNA reads TGTGCCTGGAAACAGCGCGGGTTCTCCTACGAGCAGTACTTC. It specifies CAWKQRGFSYEQYF.

This chain connects TRBV29-1 to TRBJ1-1; a weak D match, TRBD1 (6 bases). Germline-derived CDR1 and CDR2 are SQVTM and ANQGSEA. CDR3 length: 14 amino acids. Trimming stripped 4 bases from V and 4 bases from J, with 16 bases between. The CDR3 nucleotides are TGCAGCGTTGTAGGACGGGGGCTGAGCACTGAAGCTTTCTTT. This codes for CSVVGRGLSTEAFF.

The rearrangement joins TRBV5-4 to TRBJ1-1; D not certain. The CDR3 covers 13 residues. V was cut by 3 bases and J by 1 base, with 7 bases left in between. Germline-derived CDR1 and CDR2 are SGHNT and YYREEE (reference sequence). CDR3 DNA sequence: TGTGCCAGCAGCTACGACACGAACACTGAAGCTTTCTTT. Encoded protein: CASSYDTNTEAFF.

This clone has more than one count but fewer than ten. The CDR3 sequence: CASSSKGQYEQYF. In DNA, the CDR3 is TGTGCCAGCAGCTCGAAGGGGCAATACGAGCAGTACTTC. The rearrangement uses TRBV7-9 and TRBJ2-7; maybe TRBD1 (5 bases). Germline CDR1 SEHNR, CDR2 FQNEAQ (reference sequence). The V and J ends lost 4 bases and 4 bases respectively, with 11 bases between them. The CDR3 is 13 amino acids.

J is TRBJ2-3 and V is TRBV4-2; 9 nucleotides match TRBD2. Germline CDR1 reads LGHNA; CDR2 reads YNFKEQ. The CDR3 has 18 amino acids. V was pared by 1 base and J by 2 bases, with 10 bases of the junction left unmatched. CDR3 nucleotides: TGTGCCAGCAGCCAAGTAATAGCGGGGGCGTTCCCCACAGATACGCAGTATTTT. Translated: CASSQVIAGAFPTDTQYF.

The rearrangement links TRBV14 to TRBJ1-4, with D uncertain. This CDR3 has 14 amino acids. In germline, CDR1 is SGHDN, CDR2 FVKESK. V lost 4 bases, J lost 4 bases, and 10 bases lay in between. The CDR3 sequence: CASSPRANNEKLFF. DNA for the CDR3: TGTGCCAGCAGCCCCCGGGCGAATAATGAAAAACTGTTTTTT.

This clone is medium-sized in the sample. V usage is TRBV7-8 and J usage is TRBJ2-7; no definite D call. The CDR3 contains 14 residues. The V end was cut by 5 bases, the J end by 3 bases, with 14 bases between. The germline CDR1 and CDR2 sequences are SGHVS and FQNEAQ. The CDR3 DNA reads as TGTGCCAGCAGCCAGATGGTTGGTAGCTACGAGCAGTACTTC. This sequence encodes CASSQMVGSYEQYF.

This clone was found a few times. The chain employs TRBV2 and TRBJ1-1; 7 positions match TRBD1. Germline CDR1 is SNHLY and CDR2 is FYNNEI. The V and J ends lost 6 bases and 5 bases, in that order; junction bases with no gene match: 6. This CDR3 region has 13 residues. The CDR3 region has the DNA TGTGCCAGCAGGCTAACCAGGGGGACTGAAGCTTTCTTT. It translates to CASRLTRGTEAFF.

The rearrangement uses TRBV4-1 and TRBJ2-5; the match to TRBD2 covers 9 bases. CDR3 length: 18 residues. Germline values: CDR1 MGHRA, CDR2 YSYEKL. The V segment lost 1 base and the J segment 7 bases; nucleotides outside the gene matches: 16. CDR3 residues: CASSQVAGDKSRGRTQYF. CDR3 nucleotides: TGCGCCAGCAGCCAAGTAGCGGGAGATAAGAGTCGGGGTAGGACCCAGTACTTC.

This rearrangement joins TRBV19 to TRBJ1-1, with 10 bases that match TRBD1. Germline assignment: CDR1 LNHDA and CDR2 SQIVND (reference sequence). The V and J ends lost 6 bases and 5 bases, in that order; junction bases with no gene match: 9. This CDR3 has 15 residues. CDR3: CASRPRGQGITEAFF. CDR3 in DNA: TGTGCCAGTAGACCTAGGGGACAGGGGATTACTGAAGCTTTCTTT. Drawing the rest from reference TRBV19 and TRBJ1-1, the complete variable domain is DGGITQSPKYLFRKEGQNVTLSCEQNLNHDAMYWYRQDPGQGLRLIYYSQIVNDFQKGDIAEGYSVSREKKESFPLTVTSAQKNPTAFYLCASRPRGQGITEAFFGQGTRLTVV.

The chain combines TRBV7-8 with TRBJ2-7, with TRBD1 matching over 7 bases. Germline loops: CDR1 SGHVS, CDR2 FQNEAQ. The J segment lost 6 bases and the V segment lost 4 bases, leaving 12 bases of the junction unmatched. CDR3 length: 15 amino acids. Here the CDR3 DNA reads TGTGCCAGCAGCTGGGGGACAGAACCGCCCGCCGAGCAGTACTTC. It is translated as CASSWGTEPPAEQYF.

The V and J genes are TRBV4-1 and TRBJ2-6; TRBD1 is a possible D gene (6 bases). Germline CDR1 MGHRA, CDR2 YSYEKL. Trimming removed 0 bases at V and 1 base at J, with 7 bases between. The CDR3 length is 16 residues. The CDR3 loop is CASSQETGSGANVLTF. CDR3 in DNA: TGCGCCAGCAGCCAAGAAACAGGGTCTGGGGCCAACGTCCTGACTTTC.

V gene TRBV19 combines with J gene TRBJ2-7, with 9 bases fitting TRBD1. The CDR3 is 15 amino acids. The trim removed 4 bases at V and 5 bases at J, leaving 9 bases unmatched. Germline CDR1 LNHDA, CDR2 SQIVND (reference sequence). The CDR3, as DNA: TGTGCCAGTAGTAAGCTCGGGACAGGGAAGGACGAGCAGTACTTC. It yields the protein CASSKLGTGKDEQYF.

The chain has TRBV27 and TRBJ1-2; 9 bases agree with TRBD1. Losses at the gene ends were 4 bases for V and 2 bases for J; bases not matched to a gene: 5. The V gene's germline CDR1 is MNHEY and CDR2 SMNVEV (reference sequence). This CDR3 has 15 residues. The DNA for the CDR3 is TGTGCCAGCAGTTCCGGGACAGGGCGGAACTATGGCTACACCTTC. Encoded protein: CASSSGTGRNYGYTF.

The J gene is TRBJ2-7, the V gene TRBV30, with TRBD2 matching 9 bases. V was clipped by 4 bases and J by 2 bases; unmatched bases: 9. The CDR3 spans 15 residues. Germline V lookup: CDR1 GTSNPN, CDR2 SVGIG (reference sequence). Here the CDR3 DNA reads TGTGCCTGGACGCGGGGGGGCCTTCTTACCTACGAGCAGTACTTC. This gives the protein CAWTRGGLLTYEQYF. Full variable domain (rest looked up from reference TRBV30 and TRBJ2-7): SQTIHQWPATLVQPVGSPLSLECTVEGTSNPNLYWYRQAAGRGLQLLFYSVGIGQISSEVPQNLSASRPQDRQFILSSKKLLLSDSGFYLCAWTRGGLLTYEQYFGPGTRLTVT.

The rearrangement links TRBV2 to TRBJ2-7, with D possibly matching TRBD2 (5 bases). There are 14 residues in the CDR3. Per germline, CDR1 SNHLY and CDR2 FYNNEI. The ends were cut back, 6 bases at V and 4 bases at J, with 16 bases in the middle. The CDR3 is CASRTHVTSYEQYF. DNA of the CDR3: TGTGCCAGCAGGACCCATGTAACTAGTTACGAGCAGTACTTC.